One T cell receptor beta chain is described in this entry. These data belong to a study of blood T cell repertoires in COVID-19. J lost 3 bases, V lost 5 bases, and 9 bases had no gene match. CDR3 size: 18 residues. Germline assignment: CDR1 LGHNA and CDR2 YNFKEQ. Assay used: immunoSEQ multiplex PCR; TCRdb lists only in-frame clones, some missing. The sample has 70,000 or so clones; approximately 90% are singletons. This chain links TRBV4-2 with TRBJ2-5, with 16 bases that match TRBD2. Material: peripheral blood. This TCR came from a man between 65 and 85 years old with active COVID-19. CDR3 in amino acids: CASSKGLAGGPGKETQYF. CDR3 DNA sequence: TGTGCCAGCAGCAAGGGACTAGCGGGAGGGCCCGGTAAAGAGACCCAGTACTTC.